Each of the 27 T cell receptor beta chains below was sequenced from the same sample in a study of cytomegalovirus exposure and HLA in healthy donors. PCR amplification relied on 60 Vbeta primers (plus 13 Jbeta primers). Method: immunoSEQ multiplex PCR; TCRdb's copy keeps in-frame clones and lacks some. The table lists about 69,000 clones, 76% of them singletons. Sequencing used PBMCs. The receptors originated from a man between 18 and 35 years old in good health and CMV-seronegative.

The rearrangement uses TRBV6-5 and TRBJ2-2; possible D gene TRBD1, 6 bases. This CDR3 has 14 residues. Germline V gene data show CDR1 as MNHEY and CDR2 as SVGAGI. Trimming removed 2 bases at V and 3 bases at J, with 7 bases between. For the CDR3, the DNA is TGTGCCAGCAGTTACGGACAGTACACCGGGGAGCTGTTTTTT. Its translation is CASSYGQYTGELFF.

V and J are TRBV29-1 and TRBJ1-2; 7 positions agree with TRBD1. V trimming: 2 bases; J trimming: 2 bases; junction bases outside the gene matches: 8. This CDR3 is built from 15 residues. Germline assignment: CDR1 SQVTM and CDR2 ANQGSEA. CDR3 sequence: CSVEKGATRNYGYTF. The CDR3 region has the DNA TGCAGCGTTGAAAAGGGGGCGACAAGAAACTATGGCTACACCTTC.

V gene TRBV6-4 combines with J gene TRBJ2-3; 10 bases match TRBD1. The CDR3 totals 13 residues. From germline, CDR1 is MRHNA and CDR2 SNTAGT. Trimming removed 9 bases from V and 1 base from J; junction bases left unmatched: 1. The CDR3 DNA is TGTGCCAGTGGGACAGGGGGCACAGATACGCAGTATTTT. Protein sequence: CASGTGGTDTQYF.

This clone has a handful of counts. The rearrangement uses TRBV2 and TRBJ2-4; 7 bases are shared with TRBD2. J lost 1 base, V lost 4 bases, and 1 base had no gene match. This CDR3 spans 14 amino acids. Germline assignment: CDR1 SNHLY and CDR2 FYNNEI. The CDR3 DNA follows: TGTGCCAGCAGTGTCGGGGGGGCCAAAAACATTCAGTACTTC. It specifies CASSVGGAKNIQYF. The full variable domain, its missing parts supplied by reference TRBV2 and TRBJ2-4, is EPEVTQTPSHQVTQMGQEVILRCVPISNHLYFYWYRQILGQKVEFLVSFYNNEISEKSEIFDDQFSVERPDGSNFTLKIRSTKLEDSAMYFCASSVGGAKNIQYFGAGTRLSVL.

This chain connects TRBV5-6 to TRBJ2-7; tentative D call: TRBD2 (5 bases). The V end was cut by 3 bases, the J end by 3 bases, with 10 bases between. This CDR3 is built from 13 residues. Germline V CDR1 and CDR2: SGHDT, YYEEEE. The CDR3 sequence: CASSSTRDYEQYV. The DNA of the CDR3 is TGTGCCAGCAGCTCGACCCGGGACTACGAGCAGTACGTC.

The chain couples TRBV6-5 to TRBJ1-6; 8 bases agree with TRBD1. V lost 5 bases, J lost 9 bases, and 9 bases stayed unmatched. There are 15 residues in the CDR3. Germline values: CDR1 MNHEY, CDR2 SVGAGI. This CDR3 is CASSGNGQGASPLHF. DNA for the CDR3: TGTGCCAGCAGTGGGAACGGACAGGGAGCTTCACCCCTCCACTTT.

CDR3 sequence reads: CASSQAQNTEAFF. The CDR3 DNA sequence: TGTGCCAGCAGCCAAGCACAGAACACTGAAGCTTTCTTT. This chain uses TRBV14 with TRBJ1-1, with D unresolved. The CDR3 is 13 residues long. Germline V lookup: CDR1 SGHDN, CDR2 FVKESK. V was trimmed by 1 base and J by 1 base, leaving 4 bases between them.

This clone was seen only a few times. The CDR3 protein is CAWSALGTDTQYF. CDR3 sequence (DNA): TGTGCCTGGAGTGCCCTTGGCACAGATACGCAGTATTTT. V and J are TRBV30 and TRBJ2-3; D is unresolved. Germline assignment: CDR1 GTSNPN and CDR2 SVGIG (reference sequence). Trimming took 1 base from V and 1 from J, leaving 6 bases between them. The length of the CDR3 is 13 residues.

This chain joins TRBV2 and TRBJ1-3, with a tentative D call TRBD1 (5 bases). With 11 bases removed from V and 4 bases from J, the gap between germline ends came to 15 bases. CDR1 and CDR2 (germline): SNHLY, FYNNEI. This CDR3 is built from 13 residues. CDR3 nucleotides: TGTGCCCCTGGGCGGGGGACCGGAAACACCATATATTTT. Amino acids: CAPGRGTGNTIYF.

The chain links TRBV7-6 to TRBJ1-6, with 8 positions matching TRBD1. Per the germline V gene, CDR1 is SGHVS and CDR2 is FNYEAQ. V dropped 5 bases and J dropped 5; count of bases not matched to a gene: 8. CDR3 length equals 16 residues. As DNA, the CDR3 is TGTGCCAGCAGCGAATACAGGGGGAGGGATAATTCACCCCTCCACTTT. Encoded protein: CASSEYRGRDNSPLHF.

J is TRBJ2-1 and V is TRBV9, with 7 bases that match TRBD1. Looked up from germline, CDR1 is SGDLS and CDR2 is YYNGEE. J lost 10 bases, V lost 3 bases, and 13 bases had no gene match. CDR3 length: 15 residues. The CDR3 loop is CASSERSRGSEEQFF. CDR3 sequence (DNA): TGTGCCAGCAGCGAGAGGAGCAGGGGGTCGGAAGAGCAGTTCTTC.

The V and J genes are TRBV30 and TRBJ2-2, with a possible D match to TRBD1 (6 bases). Germline-derived CDR1 and CDR2 are GTSNPN and SVGIG (reference sequence). The CDR3 contains 15 residues. Between the trimmed V and J ends, which lost 7 bases and 3 bases, there was a span of 18 bases. CDR3 in amino acids: CAYIYRDIYTGELFF. As DNA, the CDR3 is TGTGCCTACATCTACCGGGACATATACACCGGGGAGCTGTTTTTT.

The chain carries TRBV7-8 and TRBJ2-1; 9 nucleotides agree with TRBD1. Trimming at V came to 5 bases and at J to 4 bases, leaving 3 bases not matched to a gene. The CDR3 totals 14 residues. CDR1 and CDR2 from the germline V gene are SGHVS and FQNEAQ. The CDR3 coding sequence is TGTGCCAGCAGCAGACAGGGGGGTTACAATGAGCAGTTCTTC. Protein sequence: CASSRQGGYNEQFF.

J is TRBJ1-1 and V is TRBV6-6; 7 bases line up with TRBD1. CDR3 length: 16 residues. V shed 2 bases and J 3 bases; nucleotides not matched to a gene: 9. Germline CDR1 reads MNHNY; CDR2 reads SVGAGI (reference sequence). In DNA, the CDR3 is TGTGCCAGCAGTTACCCCCCGAGGGGGCGTGACACTGAAGCTTTCTTT. Protein: CASSYPPRGRDTEAFF.

This clone was counted a few times. V gene TRBV25-1 combines with J gene TRBJ1-2; perhaps TRBD1 as D (6 bases). Germline assignment: CDR1 MGHDK and CDR2 SYGVNS. Trimming removed 6 bases from V and 4 bases from J, with 15 bases in between. The CDR3 length is 14 residues. The CDR3 DNA sequence: TGTGCCAGCAGGCGGGAGGGGGAGGGCTATGGCTACACCTTC. Amino acids: CASRREGEGYGYTF.

The CDR3 loop is CASSSTRSPLGTEAFF. CDR3 coding DNA: TGTGCCAGCAGCTCGACTCGATCTCCCTTGGGCACTGAAGCTTTCTTT. The chain uses TRBV5-4 and TRBJ1-1; D not resolved. Trimming removed 3 bases at V and 4 bases at J, with 19 bases between. The length of the CDR3 is 16 residues. Germline V gene data show CDR1 as SGHNT and CDR2 as YYREEE (reference sequence).

This clone came up a few times. V and J are TRBV7-8 and TRBJ2-7, with D perhaps TRBD1 (5 bases). V lost 5 bases to trimming and J lost 3 bases, with 17 bases between them. The CDR3 has 15 residues. In germline, CDR1 is SGHVS, CDR2 FQNEAQ. The DNA for the CDR3 is TGTGCCAGCAGCGAATCCTCAGGGCGGATCTACGAGCAGTACTTC. Protein sequence: CASSESSGRIYEQYF. The full variable domain, rest sourced from reference TRBV7-8 and TRBJ2-7, is GAGVSQSPRYKVAKRGQDVALRCDPISGHVSLFWYQQALGQGPEFLTYFQNEAQLDKSGLPSDRFFAERPEGSVSTLKIQRTQQEDSAVYLCASSESSGRIYEQYFGPGTRLTVT.

The V call is TRBV2, the J call TRBJ1-5; 7 bases line up with TRBD1. Germline-derived CDR1 and CDR2 are SNHLY and FYNNEI. The CDR3 is 15 residues long. V shed 8 bases and J 3 bases; nucleotides not matched to a gene: 10. The CDR3 DNA sequence: TGTGCCAGCGCTATCGGACAGGCCCTCAATCAGCCCCAGCATTTT. It yields the protein CASAIGQALNQPQHF.

V gene TRBV19 combines with J gene TRBJ2-5, with TRBD2 identical over 11 bases. The trim removed 10 bases at V and 4 bases at J, leaving 8 bases unmatched. The CDR3 has 14 residues. CDR1 LNHDA and CDR2 SQIVND come from the germline V gene (reference sequence). The CDR3 loop reads CATISGGAGETQYF. The DNA for the CDR3 is TGTGCCACTATTAGCGGGGGGGCCGGAGAGACCCAGTACTTC.

This clone was observed once. The V and J genes are TRBV4-1 and TRBJ2-7; D not certain. Between the trimmed V and J ends, which lost 4 bases and 2 bases, there was a span of 9 bases. The CDR3 loop spans 13 amino acids. From germline, CDR1 is MGHRA and CDR2 YSYEKL. The CDR3 sequence is CASSLSIAYEQYF. CDR3 coding DNA: TGCGCCAGCAGCCTATCAATAGCCTACGAGCAGTACTTC.

The chain couples TRBV18 to TRBJ1-3, with D unresolved. CDR1 is KGHSH and CDR2 is LQKENI in the germline V gene. This CDR3 contains 13 residues. Deletions cut 3 bases from V and 6 bases from J, with 9 bases between. The CDR3 protein is CASSPRSENTIYF. In nucleotides, the CDR3 is TGTGCCAGCTCACCGAGGAGCGAAAACACCATATATTTT.

The chain couples TRBV28 to TRBJ1-2; D is unresolved. The V end was cut by 2 bases, the J end by 3 bases, with 13 bases between. The germline gives CDR1 MDHEN, CDR2 SYDVKM. This CDR3 has 15 residues. The CDR3, as DNA: TGTGCCAGCAGTTTAAGGAGCGGGAGGGACTATGGCTACACCTTC. Its protein product is CASSLRSGRDYGYTF.

The gene calls are TRBV30 and TRBJ1-1, with D unclear. V lost 3 bases and J lost 6, with 8 bases in between. CDR1 and CDR2 (germline): GTSNPN, SVGIG (reference sequence). The CDR3 consists of 11 residues. The CDR3, as DNA: TGTGCCTGGAGCCTGGAGGCTGAAGCTTTCTTT. This encodes CAWSLEAEAFF.

V and J are TRBV7-3 and TRBJ2-3; the D gene is possibly TRBD2 (6 bases). V was pared by 5 bases and J by 6 bases, with 12 bases between. The CDR3 covers 13 residues. The germline V gene has CDR1 SGHTA and CDR2 FQGTGA. In DNA form, the CDR3 reads TGTGCCAGCAGCCTCTTTGGGGGGGATACGCAGTATTTT. Translated: CASSLFGGDTQYF.

The rearrangement links TRBV11-2 to TRBJ1-1, with 8 bases identical to TRBD1. V trimming: 4 bases; J trimming: 5 bases; junction bases outside the gene matches: 15. The CDR3 has 17 residues. The germline CDR1 and CDR2 sequences are SGHAT and FQNNGV. CDR3 coding DNA: TGTGCCAGCAGCTACGGACAGGGTTGGTCGGTAAGGACTGAAGCTTTCTTT. As protein: CASSYGQGWSVRTEAFF.

V usage is TRBV5-1 and J usage is TRBJ1-1; 8 bases match TRBD1. V shed 0 bases, J shed 13 bases, and the junction held 14 bases outside the gene matches. The CDR3 loop spans 15 amino acids. Germline lookup yields CDR1 SGHRS and CDR2 YFSETQ. The CDR3 protein is CASSLGEQDRGDGFF. DNA for the CDR3: TGCGCCAGCAGCTTGGGGGAACAAGACAGGGGAGACGGTTTCTTT.

V and J are TRBV6-5 and TRBJ1-5; TRBD1 agrees at 9 bases. The CDR3 has 16 residues. Germline V gene data show CDR1 as MNHEY and CDR2 as SVGAGI. Trimming at V came to 6 bases and at J to 6 bases, leaving 12 bases not matched to a gene. CDR3 bases: TGTGCCAGCAGCTACGCCGGGACAGGGAGTGGTCAGCCCCAGCATTTT. Translation: CASSYAGTGSGQPQHF.